This T cell receptor beta chain is drawn from a study of T cells expressing NK-cell markers. For the study at large: Sequencing of TCR beta repertoires drew on sorted CD3+CD56+NKG2C+, CD3+CD56+NKG2C- and CD3+CD56-NKG2C+ T cells. Seven sequenced donors out of eight were HCMV-seropositive, one seronegative. General study points: Similarly, these clonotypes led the CD3+CD56-NKG2C+ fraction as well in several donors.

Germline loops: CDR1 SGHTA, CDR2 FQGNSA. The CDR3 runs to 13 residues. From the 5' RACE reads, TCRdb lists one entry per CDR3 protein and no DNA. The sample has about 460,000 distinct CDR3 sequences. On this clonotype: No antigen is known for it.

The receptor's source is a woman aged 45-65 years in good health. What was sequenced was blood T cells: a sorted CD56 or NKG2C T cell subset, CD4+ or CD8+ T cells, or bulk PBMC T cells (not recorded which). The rearrangement links TRBV7-2 to TRBJ2-7; TCRdb outputs TRBD1, but without DNA this stays unchecked. The CDR3 region is CASSRTGIYEQYF.